This is a list of T cell receptor beta chains from one sample in a study of shared clonotypes between healthy human individuals. Clones were sequenced by immunoSEQ multiplex PCR, and TCRdb holds only the in-frame ones, with some missing. The table shows about 1.5 million clones, with under 99% occurring only once. Sequenced sample: naive CD4+ T cells sorted from blood. The receptors come from a man under 40 in good health. Both conserved end residues are part of each CDR3. The D gene is left open where the match is weak. Clone size is not always given. Where it is, it says once, few, many or a class for expanded clones.

clone_size: NA; d_call: NA; j_call: TRBJ1-3; v_call: TRBV7-2; cdr3_nt: TGTGCCGCGGGTCATAGAAACACCATATATTTT; cdr3_aa: CAAGHRNTIYF
clone_size: once; d_call: TRBD2; j_call: TRBJ2-3; v_call: TRBV29-1; cdr3_nt: TGCAGCGTTGCAGGTAGCGGGAAAAGGTTAGGGACGCAGTATTTT; cdr3_aa: CSVAGSGKRLGTQYF
clone_size: NA; d_call: TRBD1; j_call: TRBJ1-4; v_call: TRBV29-1; cdr3_nt: TGCAGCGTTGGGGCAGGGGGCGGTGAAAAACTGTTTTTT; cdr3_aa: CSVGAGGGEKLFF
clone_size: NA; d_call: NA; j_call: TRBJ2-7; v_call: TRBV6-5; cdr3_nt: TGTGCCAGCAGTTACGTGTCGGGTACCTACGAGCAGTACTTC; cdr3_aa: CASSYVSGTYEQYF
clone_size: NA; d_call: TRBD2; j_call: TRBJ2-1; v_call: TRBV4-3; cdr3_nt: TGCGCCAGCAGCCCGATCGGGACTAGCGGGCGCTATGAGCAGTTCTTC; cdr3_aa: CASSPIGTSGRYEQFF
clone_size: NA; d_call: TRBD2; j_call: TRBJ2-7; v_call: TRBV28; cdr3_nt: TGTGCCAGCAGTCCTCGGCCTAGCGGGAGGGCCGTGCAGTACTTC; cdr3_aa: CASSPRPSGRAVQYF
clone_size: NA; d_call: TRBD1; j_call: TRBJ1-5; v_call: TRBV6-6; cdr3_nt: TGTGCCAGCAGTTACGAGGGGGCGAGCAATCAGCCCCAGCATTTT; cdr3_aa: CASSYEGASNQPQHF
clone_size: NA; d_call: NA; j_call: TRBJ2-1; v_call: TRBV5-5; cdr3_nt: TGTGCCAGCAGCTTGGTTGGGAACCCCTACAATGAGCAGTTCTTC; cdr3_aa: CASSLVGNPYNEQFF
clone_size: NA; d_call: NA; j_call: TRBJ2-2; v_call: TRBV6-1; cdr3_nt: TGTGCCAGCAGTGAACCGGGTGACACCGGGGAGCTGTTTTTT; cdr3_aa: CASSEPGDTGELFF
clone_size: NA; d_call: NA; j_call: TRBJ2-1; v_call: TRBV5-1; cdr3_nt: TGCGCCAGCAGAAAAATCTCAGACAGGCTGACCTACAATGAGCAGTTCTTC; cdr3_aa: CASRKISDRLTYNEQFF
clone_size: NA; d_call: TRBD2; j_call: TRBJ2-3; v_call: TRBV5-6; cdr3_nt: TGTGCCAGCAGCTTGTTTAGCGGGAGGGCCTTAGATACGCAGTATTTT; cdr3_aa: CASSLFSGRALDTQYF
clone_size: NA; d_call: TRBD1; j_call: TRBJ2-5; v_call: TRBV11-2; cdr3_nt: TGTGCCAGCAGCCCCGACAGGGGCGGCCAGTACTTC; cdr3_aa: CASSPDRGGQYF
clone_size: NA; d_call: NA; j_call: TRBJ1-5; v_call: TRBV5-5; cdr3_nt: TGTGCCAGCAGCGCCCACAGGGTCCCACGTCAGCCCCAGCATTTT; cdr3_aa: CASSAHRVPRQPQHF
clone_size: once; d_call: NA; j_call: TRBJ2-1; v_call: TRBV28; cdr3_nt: TGTGCCAGCAGTTTTAGCGGTCCGGGTGAGCAGTTCTTC; cdr3_aa: CASSFSGPGEQFF
clone_size: NA; d_call: NA; j_call: TRBJ1-2; v_call: TRBV10-1; cdr3_nt: TGCGCCAGCAGTGGACAGGACGGTGGCTACACCTTC; cdr3_aa: CASSGQDGGYTF
clone_size: NA; d_call: TRBD1; j_call: TRBJ1-1; v_call: TRBV10-3; cdr3_nt: TGTGCCATCACCCTGACAGGGGCGGACACTGAAGCTTTCTTT; cdr3_aa: CAITLTGADTEAFF
clone_size: NA; d_call: NA; j_call: TRBJ2-1; v_call: TRBV18; cdr3_nt: TGTGCCAGCTCACCGAAACAAAACAATGAGCAGTTCTTC; cdr3_aa: CASSPKQNNEQFF
clone_size: once; d_call: NA; j_call: TRBJ2-7; v_call: TRBV5-6; cdr3_nt: TGTGCCAGCAGCCCAAGTACGGACTACTCCTACGAGCAGTACTTC; cdr3_aa: CASSPSTDYSYEQYF
clone_size: once; d_call: NA; j_call: TRBJ1-4; v_call: TRBV29-1; cdr3_nt: TGCAGCGTTTCTGACAGCGGAACTAATGAAAAACTGTTTTTT; cdr3_aa: CSVSDSGTNEKLFF
clone_size: NA; d_call: NA; j_call: TRBJ2-5; v_call: TRBV5-1; cdr3_nt: TGCGCCAGCAGCGGCGGGGATAGGGACCAAGAGACCCAGTACTTC; cdr3_aa: CASSGGDRDQETQYF
clone_size: NA; d_call: TRBD1; j_call: TRBJ1-2; v_call: TRBV15; cdr3_nt: TGTGCCACCAGCAGAGTCGACAGGGGAGGCTATGGCTACACCTTC; cdr3_aa: CATSRVDRGGYGYTF
clone_size: NA; d_call: TRBD2; j_call: TRBJ2-2; v_call: TRBV2; cdr3_nt: TGTGCCAGCAGTGGCCCTGGGACTAGGCTGAGTGGTGGGGAGCTGTTTTTT; cdr3_aa: CASSGPGTRLSGGELFF
clone_size: NA; d_call: TRBD2; j_call: TRBJ2-1; v_call: TRBV9; cdr3_nt: TGTGCCAGCAGCGTAAGCGGGACTATTCGCAATGAGCAGTTCTTC; cdr3_aa: CASSVSGTIRNEQFF
clone_size: NA; d_call: NA; j_call: TRBJ2-3; v_call: TRBV4-2; cdr3_nt: TGTGCCAGCAGCCACGGACGTGGTACAGATACGCAGTATTTT; cdr3_aa: CASSHGRGTDTQYF
clone_size: NA; d_call: NA; j_call: TRBJ2-3; v_call: TRBV29-1; cdr3_nt: TGCAGCGTTGGGCAGGGAACAGATACGCAGTATTTT; cdr3_aa: CSVGQGTDTQYF
clone_size: once; d_call: NA; j_call: TRBJ1-2; v_call: TRBV5-4; cdr3_nt: TGTGCCAGCAGCTTGGGGACAGTCGCTAACTATGGCTACACCTTC; cdr3_aa: CASSLGTVANYGYTF
clone_size: NA; d_call: NA; j_call: TRBJ1-2; v_call: TRBV5-5; cdr3_nt: TGTGCCAGCAGCCCAGGGACCAACTATGGCTACACCTTC; cdr3_aa: CASSPGTNYGYTF
clone_size: NA; d_call: TRBD1; j_call: TRBJ2-7; v_call: TRBV5-1; cdr3_nt: TGCGCCAGCAGCTTAGATTCTCAGGGGGCGGCTTTCTCCTACGAGCAGTACTTC; cdr3_aa: CASSLDSQGAAFSYEQYF
clone_size: NA; d_call: TRBD1; j_call: TRBJ2-1; v_call: TRBV7-9; cdr3_nt: TGTGCCAGCAGCTTAGTTCTGGGACAGGGCTATGAGCAGTTCTTC; cdr3_aa: CASSLVLGQGYEQFF
clone_size: NA; d_call: NA; j_call: TRBJ1-1; v_call: TRBV5-1; cdr3_nt: TGCGCCAGCAGCGACCGGACGCTTCTCGGCATAAACACTGAAGCTTTCTTT; cdr3_aa: CASSDRTLLGINTEAFF
clone_size: NA; d_call: TRBD1; j_call: TRBJ1-1; v_call: TRBV6-5; cdr3_nt: TGTGCCAGCAGTTCGGACAGGGGGCGCAATCAAGCTTTCTTT; cdr3_aa: CASSSDRGRNQAFF
clone_size: NA; d_call: TRBD2; j_call: TRBJ2-1; v_call: TRBV7-8; cdr3_nt: TGTGCCAGCAGCCGTACGGGAGTTTCGGGGACTAGCTCCTACAATGAGCAGTTCTTC; cdr3_aa: CASSRTGVSGTSSYNEQFF